These 24 T cell receptor beta chains were sequenced from one sample in a study of CXCR3-negative and CXCR3-positive naive CD8 T cells. UMI-tagged TRB cDNA libraries were built via 5' RACE. For each CDR3 protein, TCRdb gives one entry from its re-call of the 5' RACE reads, without DNA. This sample contains about 5,900 distinct CDR3 sequences. Material for sequencing was naive CXCR3- CD8+ T cells from blood. As for subset: CD45RO-CCR7+CD27+CD95- naive CD8+ T cells lacking CXCR3 (TNR3-). Every receptor here comes from a human donor in good health. Some clones in this sample may be carry-over from other donors' samples.

By frequency, this clonotype registers medium-sized. The chain carries TRBV30 and TRBJ2-7; without DNA, the TCRdb call of TRBD1 cannot be checked. This CDR3 has 16 amino acids. From germline, CDR1 is GTSNPN and CDR2 SVGIG (reference sequence). CDR3 loop: CAWSPQPGQTDYEQYF. Supplemented by reference TRBV30 and TRBJ2-7, the full variable domain reads SQTIHQWPATLVQPVGSPLSLECTVEGTSNPNLYWYRQAAGRGLQLLFYSVGIGQISSEVPQNLSASRPQDRQFILSSKKLLLSDSGFYLCAWSPQPGQTDYEQYFGPGTRLTVT.

V is TRBV12-3 or TRBV12-4 and J is TRBJ1-5. The CDR3 is 15 amino acids. The CDR3: CASSYPGLGNQPQHF.

The chain uses TRBV3-1 and TRBJ2-5; TCRdb's assignment of TRBD2 cannot be checked, as there is no DNA. Germline V gene sequence: CDR1 LGHDT, CDR2 YNNKEL (reference sequence). This CDR3 is built from 17 residues. The CDR3 sequence is CASSQVLASSGRDTQYF.

The rearrangement uses TRBV25-1 and TRBJ2-7; TCRdb picks TRBD2, but there is no DNA to check that call. CDR1 and CDR2 (germline): MGHDK, SYGVNS. The length of the CDR3 is 14 residues. The chain's CDR3 is CASSRLAGAYEQYF.

Considering frequency, this clonotype is medium-sized. This chain connects TRBV29-1 to TRBJ2-1; no DNA is available, so the TRBD1 call from TCRdb remains unchecked. Per germline, CDR1 SQVTM and CDR2 ANQGSEA. The CDR3 totals 13 residues. CDR3 loop: CSPRTGGSSEQFF.

The chain links TRBV29-1 to TRBJ2-3. Germline V gene sequence: CDR1 SQVTM, CDR2 ANQGSEA. The CDR3 has 13 residues. CDR3 sequence reads: CSVEDRMGDTQYF.

This chain uses TRBV29-1 with TRBJ2-7; TCRdb returns TRBD1, unconfirmable since there is no DNA. This CDR3 has 14 amino acids. The germline gives CDR1 SQVTM, CDR2 ANQGSEA. Here the CDR3 reads CSVHQGQGSYEQYF.

The chain uses TRBV29-1 and TRBJ2-1. There are 14 residues in the CDR3. Germline CDR1 and CDR2: SQVTM and ANQGSEA. The CDR3 here is CSFSFGSRYNEQFF.

This clonotype is called medium-sized (0.01 to 0.1%) based on its frequency. This chain links TRBV29-1 with TRBJ2-7; TCRdb proposes TRBD1, but this gene call is untestable without DNA. The CDR3 spans 13 residues. In germline, CDR1 is SQVTM, CDR2 ANQGSEA. CDR3 protein: CSVAGLPSGEQYF.

The rearrangement uses TRBV19 and TRBJ2-1. Per germline, CDR1 LNHDA and CDR2 SQIVND (reference sequence). CDR3 length: 12 amino acids. The CDR3 region is CASSYDYNEQFF.

This clonotype is called medium-sized (0.01 to 0.1%) based on its frequency. The chain combines TRBV7-9 with TRBJ1-6. From germline, CDR1 is SEHNR and CDR2 FQNEAQ (reference sequence). The CDR3 length is 15 residues. The CDR3: CASSHLDRAGSPLHF. The variable domain in full, with the rest retrieved from reference TRBV7-9 and TRBJ1-6, is DTGVSQNPRHKITKRGQNVTFRCDPISEHNRLYWYRQTLGQGPEFLTYFQNEAQLEKSRLLSDRFSAERPKGSFSTLEIQRTEQGDSAMYLCASSHLDRAGSPLHFGNGTRLTVT.

J is TRBJ2-2 and V is TRBV29-1. Germline V gene data show CDR1 as SQVTM and CDR2 as ANQGSEA. The length of the CDR3 is 14 residues. The CDR3 sequence is CSVEGQSLTGELFF.

Measured by frequency, this clonotype is medium-sized (0.01 to 0.1%). The chain is built from TRBV6-6 and TRBJ1-6; TCRdb gives TRBD1 as the D gene, but with no DNA this cannot be confirmed. CDR3 length: 18 amino acids. Germline V gene data show CDR1 as MNHNY and CDR2 as SVGAGI (reference sequence). CDR3 loop: CASSPAGFEVPDNSPLHF.

This chain's CDR3 is CASSQAAGVYHEQFF. The chain combines TRBV4-3 with TRBJ2-1; TCRdb's D gene call, TRBD2, goes unchecked for lack of DNA. The CDR3 has 15 residues. Germline values: CDR1 LGHNA, CDR2 YSLEER.

The V gene is TRBV6-2 or TRBV6-3, the J gene TRBJ1-2. Germline V gene data show CDR1 as MNHEY and CDR2 as SVGEGT. This CDR3 has 11 amino acids. Here the CDR3 reads CASHNVHGYTF.

Measured by frequency, this clonotype is medium-sized. J is TRBJ1-2 and V is TRBV7-8; with no DNA, the TCRdb D assignment of TRBD1 cannot be verified. CDR1 is SGHVS, CDR2 FQNEAQ, per germline. The CDR3 covers 15 residues. The CDR3 loop reads CASSFAEDRTYGYTF.

J is TRBJ2-1 and V is TRBV7-6; as DNA is missing, the TRBD1 call by TCRdb cannot be tested. This CDR3 contains 15 residues. Germline CDR1 reads SGHVS; CDR2 reads FNYEAQ. The CDR3 loop is CASSLVGRSHNEQFF.

The chain employs TRBV2 and TRBJ1-2. The CDR3 extends over 12 amino acids. The germline V gene has CDR1 SNHLY and CDR2 FYNNEI. CDR3 loop: CASPQRFYGYTF.

The chain carries TRBV20-1 and TRBJ2-7; the D call from TCRdb, TRBD1, cannot be confirmed without DNA. This CDR3 region has 14 residues. Germline CDR1 reads DFQATT; CDR2 reads SNEGSKA (reference sequence). The CDR3: CSAPRRGPSYEQYF.

Judged by frequency, this clonotype is medium-sized. This chain uses TRBV3-1 with TRBJ1-5. This CDR3 has 14 amino acids. Per the germline V gene, CDR1 is LGHDT and CDR2 is YNNKEL (reference sequence). The CDR3 region is CASSQDPRITPQHF.

Measured by frequency, this clonotype is medium-sized. The genes are TRBV10-3 and TRBJ2-1; there is no DNA to check the TCRdb D call of TRBD1. CDR1 and CDR2 from the germline V gene are ENHRY and SYGVKD. CDR3 length: 16 residues. CDR3 in amino acids: CAISEQWGSSYNEQFF.

This clonotype is identified as medium-sized from frequency. CDR3 amino acids: CASGGVAGGISYNEQFF. The chain recombines TRBV7-6 with TRBJ2-1; TCRdb outputs TRBD2, but without DNA this stays unchecked. The CDR3 length is 17 residues. Germline CDR1 SGHVS, CDR2 FNYEAQ.

In terms of frequency, this clonotype is medium-sized. This chain uses TRBV6-1 with TRBJ2-7. CDR1 MNHNS and CDR2 SASEGT come from the germline V gene. There are 14 residues in the CDR3. CDR3 protein: CASSEASLEYEQYF.

The genes are TRBV12-3 or TRBV12-4 and TRBJ2-7; lacking DNA, the TRBD2 call made by TCRdb goes unchecked. CDR3 length equals 13 residues. CDR3 sequence: CASKGPPPYEQYF.